Below, one T cell receptor (beta chain) is given with its context. The data were obtained in a study of blood T cell repertoires in COVID-19. Looking at the study overall: COVID-19 samples collected from the United States, Italy and Spain covered acute and convalescent phases.

Some clones are missing from TCRdb's copy, which holds only in-frame ones; the method was immunoSEQ multiplex PCR. The table records some 390,000 clones, approximately 92% of them present only once. The CDR3 is 16 amino acids. Looked up from germline, CDR1 is MDHEN and CDR2 is SYDVKM. After removal of 5 bases from V and 4 bases from J, the junction contained 13 bases not matched to a gene. The specimen was PBMCs or T cells enriched from blood (not recorded which). V is TRBV28 and J is TRBJ2-7; 8 bases fit TRBD1. The receptor's source is a man aged 25-45 years who had recovered from COVID-19. The CDR3 protein is CASSHHAGTGEYEQYF. In nucleotides, the CDR3 is TGTGCCAGCAGTCATCACGCCGGGACAGGCGAGTACGAGCAGTACTTC.